This TCR beta chain was documented in a study of cytomegalovirus exposure and HLA in healthy donors. PCR employed 60 Vbeta and 13 Jbeta primers. The assay was immunoSEQ multiplex PCR, and TCRdb's table has in-frame clones only and misses some. The table lists 140,000 or so clones, around four fifths of them singletons. Germline assignment: CDR1 SEHNR and CDR2 FQNEAQ (reference sequence). V lost 3 bases, J lost 6 bases, and 10 bases stayed unmatched. This CDR3 region has 16 residues. This clone was counted once. Sample: PBMCs. The chain uses TRBV7-9 and TRBJ2-2, with 7 positions matching TRBD1. The receptor comes from a woman aged 60-75 years in good health and CMV-seropositive. The CDR3 is CASSFGQAARPGELFF. The CDR3 DNA is TGTGCCAGCAGCTTCGGACAGGCCGCTCGCCCCGGGGAGCTGTTTTTT.